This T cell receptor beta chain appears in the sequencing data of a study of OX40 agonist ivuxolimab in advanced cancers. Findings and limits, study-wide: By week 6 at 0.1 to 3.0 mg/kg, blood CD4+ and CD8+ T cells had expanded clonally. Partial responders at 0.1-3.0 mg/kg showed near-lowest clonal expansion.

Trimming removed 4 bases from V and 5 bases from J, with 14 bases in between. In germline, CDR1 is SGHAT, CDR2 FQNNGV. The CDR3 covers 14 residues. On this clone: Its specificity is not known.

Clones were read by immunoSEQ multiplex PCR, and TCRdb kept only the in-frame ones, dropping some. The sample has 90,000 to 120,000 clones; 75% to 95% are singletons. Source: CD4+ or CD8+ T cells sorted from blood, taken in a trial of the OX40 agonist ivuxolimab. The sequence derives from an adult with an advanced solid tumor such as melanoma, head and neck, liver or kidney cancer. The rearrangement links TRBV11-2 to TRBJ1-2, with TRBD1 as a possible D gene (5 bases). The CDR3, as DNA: TGTGCCAGCAGCTCGGGGCGGGGAGGTTATGGCTACACCTTC. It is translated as CASSSGRGGYGYTF.